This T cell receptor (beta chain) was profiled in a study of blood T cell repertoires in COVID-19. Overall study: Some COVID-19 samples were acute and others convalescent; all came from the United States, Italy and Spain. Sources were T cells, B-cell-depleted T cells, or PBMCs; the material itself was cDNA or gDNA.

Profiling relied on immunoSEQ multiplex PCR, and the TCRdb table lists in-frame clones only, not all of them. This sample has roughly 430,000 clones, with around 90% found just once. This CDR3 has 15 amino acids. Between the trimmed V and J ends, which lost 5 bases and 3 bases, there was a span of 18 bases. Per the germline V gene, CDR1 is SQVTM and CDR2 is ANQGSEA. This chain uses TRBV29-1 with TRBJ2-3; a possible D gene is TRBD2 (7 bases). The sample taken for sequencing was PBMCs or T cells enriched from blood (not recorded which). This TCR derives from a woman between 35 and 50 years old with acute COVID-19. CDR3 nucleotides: TGCAGCGTTAGATTTTCAGGGAGGGGGACAGATACGCAGTATTTT. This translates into CSVRFSGRGTDTQYF.